This T cell receptor beta chain appears in the sequencing data of a study of blood T cells in healthy people across ages. Total RNA was isolated from each sample in quantities of at least 6 micrograms. A second 7 to 11 cycle PCR used barcoded and J-beta primers. All samples gave at least 2.5 million CDR3-containing paired-end reads. TCRdb reanalysed the 5' RACE reads using MiXCR and keeps one entry per CDR3 protein. In the table there are about 400,000 distinct CDR3 sequences, approximately 47% of which are singletons. This clonotype was found a few times. Germline lookup yields CDR1 LGHNA and CDR2 YNFKEQ. Trimming cost V 4 bases and J 8 bases, with 15 bases left between them. This CDR3 comprises 15 residues.

The clonotype was recovered from a man aged 55 to 70 in good health. The sample was blood. This chain links TRBV4-2 with TRBJ1-6; D is unclear. The CDR3 region is CASSRPAGMDSPLHF. In nucleotides, the CDR3 is TGTGCCAGCAGCCGCCCAGCGGGGATGGATTCACCCCTCCACTTT.